This TCR beta chain was documented in a study of T cells in localized non-small cell lung cancer. The study's findings and limits: Analysis by sequencing included only one tumor region, so heterogeneity remains possible. A median around 57 of the top 100 tumor clones appeared in adjacent lung. An association was observed between higher blood T cell density and longer overall survival.

Germline values: CDR1 SGHTA, CDR2 FQGNSA. The CDR3 is 14 residues long. V gave up 5 bases and J gave up 2 bases; unmatched junction bases: 5. This clone has just one count. What it binds is not known. Using immunoSEQ multiplex PCR, the repertoire was profiled, and TCRdb retains in-frame clones only, with some absent. Of approximately 30,000 clones in the sample, 90% to 95% were seen once. The source material was peripheral blood, sampled before any cancer treatment. The receptor was derived from a female donor over 55 with stage I lung adenocarcinoma. The rearrangement uses TRBV7-2 and TRBJ1-2; TRBD1 matches at 7 bases. CDR3 nucleotide sequence: TGTGCCAGCAGCCCGACGACAGGGAACTATGGCTACACCTTC. Protein product: CASSPTTGNYGYTF.